The source of this T cell receptor beta chain is a study of blood T cell repertoires in COVID-19. Germline V lookup: CDR1 SNHLY, CDR2 FYNNEI. The CDR3 covers 13 residues. Turning to this clone: Compared with germline, one end of the junction differs, possibly owing to a read error.

Generated by immunoSEQ multiplex PCR, the TCRdb table keeps only in-frame clones and is missing some. In the table there are 150,000 to 200,000 clones, roughly 85% of which are singletons. The sample was peripheral blood. The receptor's source is a woman aged 70-85 years with acute or convalescent COVID-19. The genes are TRBV2 and TRBJ1-2; TRBD1 aligns across 7 bases. The CDR3 bases are TGTGCCAGCAGTGAAAGGGCGGGACAGCCATCGTACTTC. Its protein is CASSERAGQPSYF. The full variable domain, rest sourced from reference TRBV2 and TRBJ1-2, is EPEVTQTPSHQVTQMGQEVILRCVPISNHLYFYWYRQILGQKVEFLVSFYNNEISEKSEIFDDQFSVERPDGSNFTLKIRSTKLEDSAMYFCASSERAGQPSYFGSGTRLTVV.